A single sample is the source of the 10 T cell receptor beta chains below, sequenced in a study of T cell repertoires in cytomegalovirus infection. These receptors' antigens are unknown. TCRdb redid the calling of the reads with MiXCR, one entry per CDR3 protein. This table has some 800,000 distinct CDR3 sequences, around a third appearing once. The sample was cultured CD8+ T cells from PBMCs, taken from culture after CMV antigen stimulation. The receptors were sampled from a human donor in good health (CMV status not recorded). Some clones in this sample may be carry-over from other donors' samples.

The V call is TRBV28, the J call TRBJ1-1; TRBD1 matches 11 bases. The germline CDR1 and CDR2 sequences are MDHEN and SYDVKM. V shed 3 bases and J 3 bases; nucleotides not matched to a gene: 6. The CDR3 is made up of 16 amino acids. CDR3 nucleotides: TGTGCCAGCAGTTTCCTCAGGACAGGGGGCCACACTGAAGCTTTCTTT. Its protein is CASSFLRTGGHTEAFF.

This clonotype came up many times. CDR3 nucleotide sequence: TGTGCCAGCGCCAGAGGGGGCAATCAGCCCCAGCATTTT. Protein: CASARGGNQPQHF. The rearrangement links TRBV12-3 or TRBV12-4 to TRBJ1-5, with D possibly TRBD1 on 5 matching bases. This CDR3 has 13 amino acids. With 8 bases removed from V and 2 bases from J, the gap between germline ends came to 10 bases.

This clonotype was counted a few times. The gene calls are TRBV6-6 and TRBJ1-2; TRBD1 aligns across 8 bases. The germline CDR1 and CDR2 sequences are MNHNY and SVGAGI (reference sequence). The CDR3 runs 15 residues. V lost 5 bases to trimming and J lost 7 bases; unmatched junction nucleotides: 12. CDR3 coding DNA: TGTGCCAGCAGTCCAAGGGACAGGAGGCTGCCTGGCTACACCTTC. Its translation: CASSPRDRRLPGYTF.

This clonotype was seen a handful of times. The rearrangement joins TRBV5-1 to TRBJ2-1, with 11 bases identical to TRBD1. This CDR3 region has 19 residues. V shed 1 base and J 6 bases; nucleotides not matched to a gene: 15. Germline V gene sequence: CDR1 SGHRS, CDR2 YFSETQ. CDR3 amino acids: CASSLTGTGGPHYPNEQFF. The CDR3 coding sequence is TGCGCCAGCAGCTTGACGGGGACAGGGGGACCCCACTATCCCAATGAGCAGTTCTTC. Together with reference TRBV5-1 and TRBJ2-1, the CDR3 gives the full variable domain: KAGVTQTPRYLIKTRGQQVTLSCSPISGHRSVSWYQQTPGQGLQFLFEYFSETQRNKGNFPGRFSGRQFSNSRSEMNVSTLELGDSALYLCASSLTGTGGPHYPNEQFFGPGTRLTVL.

This clonotype was found a few times. The CDR3 loop is CASRATVNTEAFF. CDR3 DNA: TGCGCCAGCAGAGCGACAGTAAACACTGAAGCTTTCTTT. The V and J genes are TRBV10-2 and TRBJ1-1; D perhaps matches TRBD1 (5 bases). The CDR3 covers 13 residues. CDR1 and CDR2 (germline): WSHSY, SAAADI. V lost 6 bases to trimming and J lost 2 bases, with 10 bases between them.

A few counts support this clonotype. This chain joins TRBV7-6 and TRBJ1-3; 7 positions agree with TRBD1. The CDR3 has 13 amino acids. Trimming at V came to 5 bases and at J to 13 bases, leaving 11 bases not matched to a gene. Germline values: CDR1 SGHVS, CDR2 FNYEAQ. The CDR3 region is CASSEEDRNRIYF. The DNA of the CDR3 is TGTGCCAGCAGCGAAGAGGACAGGAACCGAATATATTTT. The complete variable domain, with remaining parts taken from reference TRBV7-6 and TRBJ1-3, reads GAGVSQSPRYKVTKRGQDVALRCDPISGHVSLYWYRQALGQGPEFLTYFNYEAQQDKSGLPNDRFSAERPEGSISTLTIQRTEQRDSAMYRCASSEEDRNRIYFGEGSWLTVV.

The table lists this clonotype with a few counts. This chain joins TRBV4-1 and TRBJ1-5; unclear D gene. This CDR3 comprises 15 residues. Between the trimmed V and J ends, which lost 0 bases and 7 bases, there was a span of 13 bases. Germline V gene sequence: CDR1 MGHRA, CDR2 YSYEKL. CDR3 protein: CASSQDRGTGQPQHF. Here the CDR3 DNA reads TGCGCCAGCAGCCAAGATCGCGGTACTGGCCAGCCCCAGCATTTT.

The chain recombines TRBV12-3 or TRBV12-4 with TRBJ2-4; maybe TRBD2 (5 bases). CDR3 size: 14 residues. V lost 5 bases and J 10 bases, leaving 18 bases between the germline ends. CDR3 in DNA: TGTGCCAGCAGTCCCAGTGAGGTGTGGGAGATTCAGTACTTC. Amino acids: CASSPSEVWEIQYF.

In regard to this clonotype: One end of the junction fails to match germline, which may point to a read error. The rearrangement links TRBV7-7 to TRBJ2-3; D gene uncertain. The length of the CDR3 is 15 residues. The V gene's germline CDR1 is SSHAT and CDR2 FNYEAQ (reference sequence). The CDR3 nucleotides are TGTGCTAGCAGCCCGGGCCCCTCTAGCACAGATACGCAGTATTTT. Encoded protein: CASSPGPSSTDTQYF. The full variable domain, its missing parts supplied by reference TRBV7-7 and TRBJ2-3, is GAGVSQSPRYKVTKRGQDVTLRCDPISSHATLYWYQQALGQGPEFLTYFNYEAQPDKSGLPSDRFSAERPEGSISTLTIQRTEQRDSAMYRCASSPGPSSTDTQYFGPGTRLTVL.

This clonotype has just a few counts. The rearrangement links TRBV7-3 to TRBJ2-1, with a tentative D call TRBD2 (5 bases). CDR1 SGHTA and CDR2 FQGTGA come from the germline V gene. Between the trimmed V and J ends, which lost 4 bases and 7 bases, there was a span of 11 bases. CDR3 length: 13 amino acids. CDR3 DNA: TGTGCCAGCAGCTCTAGCCTTGGAAATGAGCAGTTCTTC. This translates into CASSSSLGNEQFF.